These 23 T cell receptor beta chains originate from one sample sequenced in a study of vaccination effects on CD4 cells after COVID-19. Produced via immunoSEQ multiplex PCR; TCRdb's table is partial and in-frame only. The sample has tens of thousands of clones; under 85% are singletons. Which antigens these TCRs recognize remains unknown. After expansion with viral peptide pools in the ViraFEST assay, antigen-specific CD4+ T cells were sequenced. CD4+ T cell isolation took place after about nine days of culture. SARS-CoV-2 infected the person between March and December 2020, as confirmed by PCR. The specimen was CD4+ T cells from PBMCs cultured with a peptide pool, collected before COVID-19 vaccination. These TCRs come from a human donor who had a prior SARS-CoV-2 infection.

The chain has TRBV7-9 and TRBJ1-3; the D is unclear. With 4 bases removed from V and 4 bases from J, the gap between germline ends came to 11 bases. The CDR3 covers 14 residues. Germline lookup yields CDR1 SEHNR and CDR2 FQNEAQ (reference sequence). CDR3 bases: TGTGCCAGCAGCTCACGGACGGGGGGAAACACCATATATTTT. Translating gives CASSSRTGGNTIYF.

The V and J genes are TRBV7-9 and TRBJ2-7; tentatively, D is TRBD1 (5 bases). Germline values: CDR1 SEHNR, CDR2 FQNEAQ (reference sequence). V lost 3 bases and J lost 3, with 9 bases in between. CDR3 length: 13 amino acids. Here the CDR3 reads CASSLTVNYEQYF. CDR3 nucleotides: TGTGCCAGCAGCTTGACAGTAAACTACGAGCAGTACTTC.

The rearrangement uses TRBV2 and TRBJ2-5; tentative D call: TRBD1 (6 bases). Trimming shortened V by 4 bases and J by 0 bases, and 9 bases separated the two germline ends. Germline values: CDR1 SNHLY, CDR2 FYNNEI. The CDR3 length is 14 residues. The CDR3 spells CASSVQGYQETQYF. The CDR3 DNA is TGTGCCAGCAGTGTTCAGGGGTACCAAGAGACCCAGTACTTC.

V gene TRBV2 combines with J gene TRBJ1-2; TRBD1 is a possible D gene (5 bases). This CDR3 contains 15 residues. The germline V gene encodes CDR1 SNHLY and CDR2 FYNNEI. V lost 5 bases and J 8 bases, leaving 21 bases between the germline ends. The CDR3 is CASSFDGKGRDGYTF. CDR3 in DNA: TGTGCCAGCAGTTTTGATGGGAAGGGGAGGGACGGCTACACCTTC.

V and J are TRBV6-2 or TRBV6-3 and TRBJ1-1; 9 bases match TRBD1. This CDR3 has 16 residues. V was clipped by 1 base and J by 7 bases; unmatched bases: 10. From germline, CDR1 is MNHEY and CDR2 SVGEGT. The CDR3 bases are TGTGCCAGCAGTTACTGGCGATCACAGGGGGCCGGTGAAGCTTTCTTT. Its translation is CASSYWRSQGAGEAFF.

V and J are TRBV5-1 and TRBJ1-6, with a possible D match to TRBD1 (5 bases). V was cut by 1 base and J by 6 bases, with 17 bases left in between. Germline V CDR1 and CDR2: SGHRS, YFSETQ. CDR3 size: 17 residues. CDR3 residues: CASSLIGSGTLNSPLHF. For the CDR3, the DNA is TGCGCCAGCAGCTTGATCGGCTCCGGGACTCTTAATTCACCCCTCCACTTT.

The chain uses TRBV4-1 and TRBJ2-1; no reliable D call. The CDR3 extends over 13 amino acids. V was clipped by 1 base and J by 8 bases, with 9 bases between them. The germline gives CDR1 MGHRA, CDR2 YSYEKL. CDR3 sequence: CASSQVPPDEQFF. CDR3 in DNA: TGCGCCAGCAGCCAAGTCCCCCCGGATGAGCAGTTCTTC.

V and J are TRBV15 and TRBJ2-1; possible D gene TRBD2, 5 bases. V was pared by 5 bases and J by 1 base, with 15 bases between. Per the germline V gene, CDR1 is LNHNV and CDR2 is YYDKDF (reference sequence). The CDR3 contains 16 residues. The CDR3 region has the DNA TGTGCCACCAGCTCGAAGGACTTCTTATCCTACAATGAGCAGTTCTTC. Translating gives CATSSKDFLSYNEQFF.

The chain links TRBV5-1 to TRBJ2-7; the D gene is possibly TRBD2 (6 bases). CDR3 length: 18 residues. Germline V gives CDR1 SGHRS, CDR2 YFSETQ. V was shortened by 0 bases and J by 5 bases, with 24 bases between the two germline ends. The CDR3 sequence is CASSLAVTGRSWTHEQYF. The CDR3 DNA follows: TGCGCCAGCAGCTTGGCCGTAACTGGGAGGAGCTGGACACACGAGCAGTACTTC.

The CDR3 loop reads CASSHGAGIVYYEQYF. As DNA, the CDR3 is TGTGCCAGCAGCCATGGGGCCGGCATAGTATACTACGAGCAGTACTTC. The chain couples TRBV7-2 to TRBJ2-7; D perhaps matches TRBD1 (5 bases). The germline V gene has CDR1 SGHTA and CDR2 FQGNSA. This CDR3 has 16 amino acids. With 5 bases removed from V and 3 bases from J, the gap between germline ends came to 20 bases.

This clone has just a few counts. The chain carries TRBV27 and TRBJ2-7, with 11 bases lining up with TRBD2. J lost 0 bases, V lost 5 bases, and 12 bases had no gene match. The CDR3 extends over 18 amino acids. Germline V gene data show CDR1 as MNHEY and CDR2 as SMNVEV (reference sequence). The DNA of the CDR3 is TGTGCCAGCAGTCCCCTGACTAGCGGGGACTTCTCCTCCTACGAGCAGTACTTC. As protein: CASSPLTSGDFSSYEQYF.

This clone was seen only once. This chain uses TRBV19 with TRBJ1-1; TRBD1 might be the D (6 bases). This CDR3 contains 13 residues. In germline, CDR1 is LNHDA, CDR2 SQIVND (reference sequence). V was cut by 5 bases and J by 6 bases, with 13 bases left in between. CDR3 residues: CASSVTGISEAFF. The CDR3 DNA reads as TGTGCCAGTAGTGTCACAGGGATCTCTGAAGCTTTCTTT.

This clone was observed a handful of times. This chain links TRBV4-1 with TRBJ2-7; a weak D match, TRBD2 (7 bases). The V end was cut by 6 bases, the J end by 6 bases, with 18 bases between. This CDR3 region has 14 residues. The V gene's germline CDR1 is MGHRA and CDR2 YSYEKL. The CDR3 is CASSQIEGGGEQYF. The CDR3 DNA follows: TGCGCCAGCAGTCAAATTGAAGGGGGGGGCGAGCAGTACTTC.

This chain connects TRBV11-1 to TRBJ2-5, with D uncertain. This CDR3 contains 15 residues. V gave up 0 bases and J gave up 1 base, with 9 bases separating them. Germline values: CDR1 SGHAT, CDR2 FQDESV (reference sequence). The CDR3 sequence is CASSLAPHSQETQYF. In DNA, the CDR3 is TGTGCCAGCAGCTTAGCGCCGCATAGCCAAGAGACCCAGTACTTC.

This chain connects TRBV20-1 to TRBJ2-3; D is unresolved. V lost 5 bases, J lost 4 bases, and 13 bases lay in between. CDR3 length equals 13 residues. Germline V gene sequence: CDR1 DFQATT, CDR2 SNEGSKA (reference sequence). The CDR3 DNA follows: TGCAGTGCTGGTGGAACAACGGCAGATACGCAGTATTTT. This encodes CSAGGTTADTQYF.

V is TRBV27 and J is TRBJ2-7, with TRBD2 identical over 13 bases. The CDR3 runs to 19 residues. Germline CDR1 is MNHEY and CDR2 is SMNVEV (reference sequence). V shed 3 bases and J 4 bases; nucleotides not matched to a gene: 15. As DNA, the CDR3 is TGTGCCAGCAGTTTCACTTCCCCGGGACTAGCGGGGAACCTATACGAGCAGTACTTC. It specifies CASSFTSPGLAGNLYEQYF.

The sample holds many counts of this clone. V and J are TRBV9 and TRBJ1-5; D ambiguous. The CDR3 runs 13 residues. Germline lookup yields CDR1 SGDLS and CDR2 YYNGEE. V lost 0 bases and J lost 6, with 7 bases in between. CDR3 sequence: CASSVGEGQPQHF. The CDR3, as DNA: TGTGCCAGCAGCGTAGGAGAGGGTCAGCCCCAGCATTTT. Together with reference TRBV9 and TRBJ1-5, the CDR3 gives the full variable domain: DSGVTQTPKHLITATGQRVTLRCSPRSGDLSVYWYQQSLDQGLQFLIQYYNGEERAKGNILERFSAQQFPDLHSELNLSSLELGDSALYFCASSVGEGQPQHFGDGTRLSIL.

The rearrangement joins TRBV5-1 to TRBJ2-1; 11 bases fit TRBD2. The germline gives CDR1 SGHRS, CDR2 YFSETQ. The trim removed 1 base at V and 0 bases at J, leaving 9 bases unmatched. This CDR3 has 19 amino acids. The CDR3: CASSLRGASGGHSYNEQFF. CDR3 DNA: TGCGCCAGCAGCTTGAGGGGGGCTAGCGGGGGGCACTCCTACAATGAGCAGTTCTTC.

The chain combines TRBV5-6 with TRBJ2-5; TRBD2 agrees at 10 bases. This CDR3 region has 16 residues. Germline CDR1 SGHDT, CDR2 YYEEEE. Unmatched junction bases numbered 13, after V lost 6 bases and J lost 5 bases. The CDR3 spells CASTEGSGRAGETQYF. DNA for the CDR3: TGTGCCAGCACCGAGGGCAGCGGGAGGGCCGGGGAGACCCAGTACTTC.

V gene TRBV10-2 combines with J gene TRBJ1-2, with a tentative D call TRBD1 (6 bases). V was clipped by 2 bases and J by 2 bases, with 21 bases between them. The CDR3 extends over 18 amino acids. Germline values: CDR1 WSHSY, CDR2 SAAADI. The CDR3 protein is CASSEPRGGAATNYGYTF. CDR3 DNA sequence: TGCGCCAGCAGTGAGCCCCGGGGGGGCGCCGCCACCAACTATGGCTACACCTTC.

The V and J genes are TRBV5-1 and TRBJ2-5; D possibly corresponds to TRBD2 (7 bases). V was cut by 4 bases and J by 0 bases, with 25 bases left in between. The CDR3 is 19 amino acids. CDR1 and CDR2 (germline): SGHRS, YFSETQ. The CDR3 nucleotides read TGCGCCAGCAGCCCAACGCCTTCCCTGGCGGGGGCGTACCAAGAGACCCAGTACTTC. This codes for CASSPTPSLAGAYQETQYF.

The V gene is TRBV12-3 or TRBV12-4, the J gene TRBJ2-1; D ambiguous. V gave up 2 bases and J gave up 15 bases, with 17 bases separating them. The CDR3 spans 13 residues. The CDR3 coding sequence is TGTGCCAGCAGTTTAATGTCTCTGGATTCTGCGTTCTTC. Translating gives CASSLMSLDSAFF.

This chain links TRBV10-2 with TRBJ2-7, with D possibly TRBD2 on 5 matching bases. Deletions cut 6 bases from V and 0 bases from J, with 9 bases between. The CDR3 covers 13 residues. Germline values: CDR1 WSHSY, CDR2 SAAADI. The CDR3 loop is CASRDFSSYEQYF. CDR3 nucleotides: TGCGCCAGCAGGGACTTTTCCTCCTACGAGCAGTACTTC.